This note documents a single T cell receptor (beta chain) sequence. TCRdb's copy holds only in-frame clones and misses some; the assay was immunoSEQ multiplex PCR. The repertoire holds 50,000 to 70,000 clones, with less than 90% as singletons. This specimen belongs to a study of blood T cell repertoires in COVID-19. The wider study: The origin of the acute and convalescent COVID-19 samples was the United States, Italy and Spain. PBMCs, B-cell-depleted T cells, or T cells provided the cDNA or gDNA that made up the material.

The CDR3 contains 18 residues. Trimming at V came to 4 bases and at J to 3 bases, leaving 17 bases not matched to a gene. Germline values: CDR1 SGHRS, CDR2 YFSETQ. This TCR came from a woman in her 70s with active COVID-19. Sequencing was performed on peripheral blood. This chain links TRBV5-1 with TRBJ2-7; TRBD1 aligns across 9 bases. In DNA, the CDR3 is TGCGCCAGCAGCCGATCTAAGGGTACAGGGGGCGCAGTCTACGAGCAGTACTTC. Its protein is CASSRSKGTGGAVYEQYF.